Included here is one T cell receptor beta chain sequence, with context. Germline CDR1 reads SGHTA; CDR2 reads FQGNSA. J lost 5 bases, V lost 5 bases, and 11 bases had no gene match. This CDR3 has 15 residues. Sequenced by immunoSEQ multiplex PCR; TCRdb stores in-frame clones only, minus some. The sample yields 75,000 to 95,000 clones, 85% to 95% seen once. The entry originates in a study of T cell changes during pregnancy in multiple sclerosis. The clonotype comes from a female donor with multiple sclerosis, enrolled in a pregnancy study. The chain links TRBV7-2 to TRBJ2-5; 7 nucleotides line up with TRBD1. The sequencing here drew on peripheral blood, taken before pregnancy. The DNA for the CDR3 is TGTGCCAGCAGCCTTATACAGACAGGGATTGAGACCCAGTACTTC. It is translated as CASSLIQTGIETQYF.